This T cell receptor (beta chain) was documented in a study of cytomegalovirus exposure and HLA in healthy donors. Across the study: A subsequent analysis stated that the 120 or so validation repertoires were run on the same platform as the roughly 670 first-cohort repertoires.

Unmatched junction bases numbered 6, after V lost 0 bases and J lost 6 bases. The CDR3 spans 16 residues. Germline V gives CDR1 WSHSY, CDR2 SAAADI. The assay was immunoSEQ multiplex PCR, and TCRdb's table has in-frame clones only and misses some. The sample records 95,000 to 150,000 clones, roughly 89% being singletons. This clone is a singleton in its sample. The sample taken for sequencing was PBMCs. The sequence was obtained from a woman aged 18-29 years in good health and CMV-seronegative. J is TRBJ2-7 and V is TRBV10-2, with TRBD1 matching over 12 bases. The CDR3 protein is CASSESAGTGGVEQYF. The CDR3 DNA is TGCGCCAGCAGTGAGTCAGCCGGGACAGGGGGCGTCGAGCAGTACTTC.